The T cell receptor beta chain under discussion was sequenced for a study of T-cell memory formation after mild COVID-19. As for the study in general: Among the donors, TCR clusters were largely specific to each donor.

The table lists this clonotype with a few counts. What it binds is not known. TCRdb fed the 5' RACE reads into MiXCR, producing one record per CDR3 protein. In the table there are about 400,000 distinct CDR3 sequences, 15% to 20% of which are singletons. Study findings and constraints: Contracting CD8+ clones were enriched in EMRA, CD4+ mainly in CM and EM. There was a balanced CD4/CD8 profile in clones contracting day 15 to 85, and later expanders leaned CD4+.

Sequenced: PBMCs or a T cell subset sorted from them (not recorded which). The receptor was isolated from a man aged 18 to 30 who had mild COVID-19 (a few samples of this study predate the infection). Cell type and time point are not known.

Written as DNA, the CDR3 is TGCGCCAGCAGCTTGCAACTAGCCGGGGATTCGGAGTTCTTC. Amino acid sequence: CASSLQLAGDSEFF. The chain combines TRBV5-1 with TRBJ2-1, with D perhaps matching TRBD2 (6 bases). Per the germline V gene, CDR1 is SGHRS and CDR2 is YFSETQ. The length of the CDR3 is 14 residues. Trimming stripped 1 base from V and 14 bases from J, with 19 bases between.